The present entry profiles one T cell receptor beta chain with its context. As handled by the study authors: Reference gene primer amplification in the assay estimated nucleated cell counts. The method was immunoSEQ multiplex PCR; TCRdb's version includes in-frame clones alone and lacks a portion of them. V and J calls and clone size are those listed in that table; D and trimming were worked out from the DNA. This sample has 300,000 to 450,000 clones; around nine tenths occur once, and the top ten carry about 0.94%. This record belongs to a study of blood T cell repertoires in COVID-19. As for the study in general: Sites across the United States, Italy and Spain contributed samples from acute and convalescent COVID-19. The cDNA or gDNA used as material had been derived from T cells, B-cell-depleted T cells, or PBMCs.

Germline CDR1 MNHEY, CDR2 SVGAGI. The CDR3 runs to 13 residues. Trimming at V came to 8 bases and at J to 4 bases, leaving 8 bases not matched to a gene. Everyone who took part was roughly 18 to 89 years old, and they came from 20 to 25 US areas. The clonotype was recovered from a woman under 40 who had been exposed to COVID-19. The V and J genes are TRBV6-5 and TRBJ2-7; 7 nucleotides line up with TRBD1. The sequenced sample consisted of PBMCs or T cells enriched from blood (not recorded which). CDR3 in DNA: TGTGCCAGCGTAACAGGGGTTCGGTACGAGCAGTACTTC. Translated, it gives CASVTGVRYEQYF.